Following are 25 T cell receptor beta chains from one sample sequenced in a study of blood T cells in healthy people across ages. The use of a sample-barcoded 5' primer and a J-beta primer mix characterized a second PCR of about 7 to 12 cycles. TCRdb re-called the 5' RACE reads through MiXCR, storing one row per CDR3 protein. The data show 750,000 to 950,000 distinct CDR3 sequences, roughly 29% seen once. Another study also made use of these data, one on T cells of mothers and their children.

Sequencing was done on a sample of blood. These receptor sequences come from a woman aged 40-49 years in good health.

The V gene is TRBV20-1, the J gene TRBJ2-3; D may be TRBD1 (5 bases). The CDR3 contains 13 residues. Germline lookup yields CDR1 DFQATT and CDR2 SNEGSKA (reference sequence). The V and J ends lost 5 bases and 2 bases respectively, with 11 bases between them. CDR3 sequence: CSALDSATDTQYF. The CDR3 region has the DNA TGCAGTGCTTTAGACAGCGCCACAGATACGCAGTATTTT.

V gene TRBV10-3 combines with J gene TRBJ2-7; 7 bases are a match to TRBD1. The CDR3 length is 13 residues. Trimming removed 6 bases from V and 1 base from J; junction bases left unmatched: 3. CDR1 is ENHRY and CDR2 is SYGVKD in the germline V gene. The CDR3: CAIRKQGSYEQYF. CDR3 coding DNA: TGTGCCATCAGGAAACAGGGGTCCTACGAGCAGTACTTC.

The chain joins TRBV28 to TRBJ1-5; TRBD1 agrees at 9 bases. Trimming removed 6 bases from V and 6 bases from J; junction bases left unmatched: 9. Germline lookup yields CDR1 MDHEN and CDR2 SYDVKM. The CDR3 extends over 15 amino acids. DNA for the CDR3: TGTGCCAGCAGCCCCGGGACAGGGTTAACTCAGCCCCAGCATTTT. It yields the protein CASSPGTGLTQPQHF.

This clonotype showed up just a few times. The gene calls are TRBV12-3 or TRBV12-4 and TRBJ1-1; possibly TRBD1 for D (5 bases). Trimming left V 2 bases short and J 6 bases short, with 7 bases between. This CDR3 has 12 amino acids. CDR3 protein: CASSLTGAEAFF. The CDR3 region has the DNA TGTGCCAGCAGTTTAACGGGGGCTGAAGCTTTCTTT.

The V call is TRBV5-1, the J call TRBJ2-1, with 7 bases fitting TRBD1. CDR3 size: 15 residues. V trimming: 3 bases; J trimming: 6 bases; junction bases outside the gene matches: 9. Germline CDR1 and CDR2: SGHRS and YFSETQ. The CDR3 is CASSWSGGPSNEQFF. The DNA of the CDR3 is TGCGCCAGCAGCTGGTCAGGGGGTCCTAGCAATGAGCAGTTCTTC.

This clonotype was seen only a few times. The genes are TRBV28 and TRBJ1-5; TRBD1 might be the D (5 bases). CDR1 and CDR2 from the germline V gene are MDHEN and SYDVKM. This CDR3 has 15 amino acids. V was pared by 8 bases and J by 2 bases, with 16 bases between. CDR3 region: CASSPDSLRNQPQHF. In DNA form, the CDR3 reads TGTGCCAGCTCCCCCGACAGTTTGCGCAATCAGCCCCAGCATTTT.

Worth noting for this clonotype: One end of the junction fails to match germline, which may point to a read error. V usage is TRBV7-2 and J usage is TRBJ2-3; D unresolved. The CDR3 length is 15 residues. Germline loops: CDR1 SGHTA, CDR2 FQGNSA. The CDR3 sequence: CASSLDPTSTDTQFF. The DNA for the CDR3 is TGTGCCAGCAGCCTGGACCCCACCTCCACAGATACGCAGTTTTTT.

This clonotype was recorded at least ten times. The chain recombines TRBV27 with TRBJ2-4; D is ambiguous. The CDR3 extends over 14 amino acids. The V end lost 5 bases, the J end lost 2 bases, and 10 bases lay between the germline ends. The germline gives CDR1 MNHEY, CDR2 SMNVEV (reference sequence). The CDR3 spells CASSLLATKNIQYF. As DNA, the CDR3 is TGTGCCAGCAGTCTACTTGCGACCAAAAACATTCAGTACTTC.

The J gene is TRBJ1-2, the V gene TRBV5-1, with a tentative D call TRBD1 (6 bases). V shed 7 bases and J shed 10 bases, with 14 bases lying between them. In germline, CDR1 is SGHRS, CDR2 YFSETQ. The length of the CDR3 is 11 residues. The DNA for the CDR3 is TGCGCCAGCGGAAAACAGGGTGACTACACCTTC. This sequence encodes CASGKQGDYTF.

Here the CDR3 DNA reads TGCGCCAGCAGCCAGTTCTCGATGGGGGCCACAGATACGCAGTATTTT. Translation: CASSQFSMGATDTQYF. This sequence joins TRBV4-1 and TRBJ2-3; tentatively, D is TRBD1 (6 bases). This CDR3 contains 16 residues. The germline V and J ends were trimmed by 3 bases and 2 bases, with 15 bases remaining between them. In germline, CDR1 is MGHRA, CDR2 YSYEKL.

The chain uses TRBV6-5 and TRBJ2-7, with TRBD1 identical over 11 bases. V trimming: 4 bases; J trimming: 8 bases; junction bases outside the gene matches: 10. This CDR3 has 15 residues. Germline V CDR1 and CDR2: MNHEY, SVGAGI. The chain's CDR3 is CASSSTGTGGYKQYF. The CDR3 nucleotides are TGTGCCAGCAGTTCTACCGGGACAGGGGGTTACAAGCAGTACTTC.

This clonotype was detected a few times. The chain carries TRBV28 and TRBJ2-1; D might be TRBD2 (6 bases). The CDR3 is 16 amino acids. The germline V and J ends were trimmed by 5 bases and 1 base, with 15 bases remaining between them. Germline CDR1 is MDHEN and CDR2 is SYDVKM. CDR3 sequence (DNA): TGTGCCAGCAGTCGGAGGGGTAGCATTTCCTACAATGAGCAGTTCTTC. Amino acids: CASSRRGSISYNEQFF.

This clonotype was seen a few times. This chain connects TRBV4-3 to TRBJ1-2; D is perhaps TRBD1 (6 bases). This CDR3 is built from 15 residues. The germline gives CDR1 LGHNA, CDR2 YSLEER. The germline V and J ends were trimmed by 2 bases and 1 base, with 11 bases remaining between them. CDR3 amino acids: CASSQWQGNNYGYTF. The CDR3, as DNA: TGCGCCAGCAGCCAATGGCAGGGGAATAACTATGGCTACACCTTC.

A remark on this clonotype: A clone one base away is much larger, so this may be a read error. V and J are TRBV7-9 and TRBJ2-3, with no clear D. Trimming removed 7 bases at V and 4 bases at J, with 21 bases between. CDR1 and CDR2 (germline): SEHNR, FQNEAQ (reference sequence). This CDR3 is built from 16 residues. The CDR3 sequence: CASNPKTSLGADTQYF. The CDR3 DNA follows: TGTGCCAGCAACCCCAAGACTTCGTTGGGCGCAGATACGCAGTATTTT. The whole variable domain, remainder taken from reference TRBV7-9 and TRBJ2-3, is DTGVSQNPRHKITKRGQNVTFRCDPISEHNRLYWYRQTLGQGPEFLTYFQNEAQLEKSRLLSDRFSAERPKGSFSTLEIQRTEQGDSAMYLCASNPKTSLGADTQYFGPGTRLTVL.

J is TRBJ2-3 and V is TRBV29-1; 9 bases align to TRBD1. Germline V gene data show CDR1 as SQVTM and CDR2 as ANQGSEA. CDR3 length equals 14 residues. V lost 6 bases to trimming and J lost 5 bases; unmatched junction nucleotides: 9. CDR3: CSVRGQGWIDTQYF. The CDR3 region has the DNA TGCAGCGTCCGCGGACAGGGGTGGATAGATACGCAGTATTTT.

This clonotype was found many times. This chain connects TRBV5-1 to TRBJ2-5; 7 nucleotides line up with TRBD1. After removal of 4 bases from V and 1 base from J, the junction contained 10 bases not matched to a gene. The CDR3 totals 16 residues. In germline, CDR1 is SGHRS, CDR2 YFSETQ. The CDR3 sequence is CASSVTPGTAQETQYF. CDR3 DNA: TGCGCCAGCAGCGTTACGCCCGGGACAGCCCAAGAGACCCAGTACTTC.

The V and J genes are TRBV6-4 and TRBJ2-7, with D possibly being TRBD1 (6 bases). The germline gives CDR1 MRHNA, CDR2 SNTAGT. V was cut by 6 bases and J by 0 bases, with 15 bases left in between. The CDR3 has 15 amino acids. The CDR3, as DNA: TGTGCCAGCAGCAAACAGGGTTCACGCTCCTACGAGCAGTACTTC. This translates into CASSKQGSRSYEQYF.

This clonotype was picked up many times. This chain links TRBV5-1 with TRBJ1-2; D uncertain. Trimming took off 4 bases at V and 5 bases at J, with 15 bases between the two ends. The CDR3 runs to 14 residues. Germline V gene lookup returns CDR1 SGHRS and CDR2 YFSETQ. CDR3 region: CASSALEEAYGYTF. In DNA form, the CDR3 reads TGCGCCAGCAGCGCGTTGGAGGAGGCTTATGGCTACACCTTC.

This clonotype was picked up many times. This chain uses TRBV5-6 with TRBJ2-5, with TRBD1 matching over 8 bases. The CDR3 is made up of 16 amino acids. Germline V gene data show CDR1 as SGHDT and CDR2 as YYEEEE. V shed 1 base and J 2 bases; nucleotides not matched to a gene: 7. The CDR3 DNA follows: TGTGCCAGCAGCTTGCTTGGACAGGGAGGTCAAGAGACCCAGTACTTC. This gives the protein CASSLLGQGGQETQYF.

The chain employs TRBV28 and TRBJ2-5, with 8 bases matching TRBD1. From germline, CDR1 is MDHEN and CDR2 SYDVKM. The CDR3 is 16 amino acids. With 4 bases clipped from V and 1 base from J, the junction kept 8 bases outside the gene matches. CDR3 region: CASSSPTGALQETQYF. The CDR3 nucleotides read TGTGCCAGCAGTTCCCCGACAGGGGCCCTCCAAGAGACCCAGTACTTC.

As concerns this clonotype: This could be a read error, since a much larger clone is one nucleotide away. The V and J genes are TRBV29-1 and TRBJ2-7, with 10 bases matching TRBD1. The CDR3 sequence is 15 residues long. The V and J ends lost 3 bases and 1 base, in that order; junction bases with no gene match: 6. CDR1 SQVTM and CDR2 ANQGSEA come from the germline V gene. CDR3 nucleotides: TGCAGCGTTGAGGAGTGGACAGGGGGATCCTACGAGCAGTACTTC. It specifies CSVEEWTGGSYEQYF.

Note on this clonotype: The junction departs from the called germline gene at one end, perhaps through a read error. The chain recombines TRBV20-1 with TRBJ2-1; 9 bases match TRBD2. This CDR3 is 13 amino acids long. Germline CDR1 reads DFQATT; CDR2 reads SNEGSKA (reference sequence). The CDR3 DNA reads as TGCAGTGCCAGAGCGGGGGGACTCTACGAGCAGTTCTTC. Amino acids: CSARAGGLYEQFF.

This clonotype was counted many times. V usage is TRBV5-1 and J usage is TRBJ2-3; D might be TRBD2 (6 bases). This CDR3 has 15 amino acids. V was pared by 2 bases and J by 5 bases, with 15 bases between. Germline V gives CDR1 SGHRS, CDR2 YFSETQ. CDR3 in amino acids: CASSFDGGDVDTQYF. CDR3 sequence (DNA): TGCGCCAGCAGCTTTGACGGCGGGGATGTAGATACGCAGTATTTT.

This rearrangement joins TRBV21-1 to TRBJ2-4; TRBD1, the table's D call, lacks a check against the DNA. The end of the DNA is better explained by TRBJ2-7, so the J call may be wrong. TRBV21-1 is a documented pseudogene. This CDR3 is built from 18 residues. Written as DNA, the CDR3 is TGTGCCAGCAGCAAAATTCGACAGGGTGGAAGTCAAGTCTACGAGCAGTACTTC. Encoded protein: CASSKIRQGGSQVYEQYF.

This clonotype was found a few times. The J gene is TRBJ1-2, the V gene TRBV15, with TRBD1 identical over 7 bases. Germline V CDR1 and CDR2: LNHNV, YYDKDF (reference sequence). Trimming cost V 2 bases and J 7 bases; bases outside gene matches: 7. The CDR3 contains 14 residues. CDR3 sequence: CATSRPTGFLGYTF. The CDR3 DNA is TGTGCCACCAGCAGACCGACAGGGTTCCTTGGCTACACCTTC.